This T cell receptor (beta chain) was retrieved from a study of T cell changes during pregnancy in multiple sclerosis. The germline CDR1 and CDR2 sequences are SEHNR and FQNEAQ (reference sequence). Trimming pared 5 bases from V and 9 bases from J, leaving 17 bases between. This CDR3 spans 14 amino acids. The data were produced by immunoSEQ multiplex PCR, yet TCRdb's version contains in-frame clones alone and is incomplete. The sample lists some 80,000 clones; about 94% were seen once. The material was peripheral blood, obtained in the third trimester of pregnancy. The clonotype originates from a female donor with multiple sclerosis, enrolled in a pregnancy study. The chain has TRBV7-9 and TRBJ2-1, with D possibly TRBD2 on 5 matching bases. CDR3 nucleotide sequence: TGTGCCAGCAGCCCGGGGTCGGTACGGACTGAGCAGTTCTTC. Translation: CASSPGSVRTEQFF.